A selection of T cell receptor beta chains follows, all from one sample in a study of cytomegalovirus exposure and HLA in healthy donors. Only in-frame clones appear in the TCRdb table, and some are missing; sequencing was by immunoSEQ multiplex PCR. Counted here are approximately 40,000 clones, about 66% occurring once; the ten biggest clones make up less than 20%. Specimen: PBMCs. Receptors were obtained from a man aged 50-60 years in good health and CMV-seropositive. CDR3s include the opening cysteine and the closing phenylalanine or tryptophan. D genes are given only for firm matches. For some rows the clone size is stated as once, few or many, or as a class when expanded; others skip it.

clone_size j_call d_call v_call cdr3_nt cdr3_aa
NA TRBJ1-1 TRBD1 TRBV19 TGTGCCAGTAGTCCCCAGGGGACAGGGGCCACGGGTGTGAACACTGAAGCTTTCTTT CASSPQGTGATGVNTEAFF
NA TRBJ1-1 NA TRBV7-2 TGTGCCAGCAGCTTAGCCAAGTACTTTGAAGCTTTCTTT CASSLAKYFEAFF
once TRBJ2-1 NA TRBV6-1 TGTGCCAGCATCTCGTTAGGGGCCTACAATGAGCAGTTCTTC CASISLGAYNEQFF
once TRBJ1-2 NA TRBV4-3 TGCGCCAGCAGCCCCGTGGAGAAAAACTATGGCTACACCTTC CASSPVEKNYGYTF
few TRBJ1-5 NA TRBV10-3 TGTGCCATCAGTGGGGGAGGGCATCAGCCCCAGCATTTT CAISGGGHQPQHF
NA TRBJ2-7 NA TRBV28 TGTGCCAGCAGTCCGGAGGACAGCCCCTACGAGCAGTACTTC CASSPEDSPYEQYF
NA TRBJ1-2 NA TRBV19 TGTGCCAGTAGTATGACCGTCGGAGGCTATGGCTACACCTTC CASSMTVGGYGYTF
NA TRBJ1-4 NA TRBV29-1 TGCAGCGCACTAGGTGCAACTAATGAAAAACTGTTTTTT CSALGATNEKLFF
NA TRBJ2-5 NA TRBV11-3 TGTGCCAGCAGCTTAGGCGGGAACAGGGGAGAGACCCAGTACTTC CASSLGGNRGETQYF
few TRBJ2-7 NA TRBV5-1 TGCGCCAGCAGCTGGGGCGGAGAGCCCTACGAGCAGTACTTC CASSWGGEPYEQYF
NA TRBJ1-1 NA TRBV6-5 TGTGCCAGCAGTTACGGACAGTATACTGAAGCTTTCTTT CASSYGQYTEAFF
NA TRBJ2-7 TRBD1 TRBV18 TGTGCCAGCTCACCAGGACAGGGGCTCTCCTACGAGCAGTACTTC CASSPGQGLSYEQYF
NA TRBJ1-2 NA TRBV4-2 TGTGCCAGCAGCCAAGGAACGTGGCAGTCAAGTAACTATGGCTACACCTTC CASSQGTWQSSNYGYTF
NA TRBJ2-3 TRBD1 TRBV6-1 TGTGCCAGCGAGGGACAGGTCTTCACAGATACGCAGTATTTT CASEGQVFTDTQYF
NA TRBJ1-1 TRBD1 TRBV27 TGTGCCAGCAGTCGTGACAGGGACACTGAAGCTTTCTTT CASSRDRDTEAFF
NA TRBJ2-1 NA TRBV5-1 TGCGCCAGCAGCTTGCTTGGTACAGGTTCCGATGAGCAGTTCTTC CASSLLGTGSDEQFF
many TRBJ2-2 NA TRBV4-1 TGCGCCAGCAGCCAAGGTCCCACTTTTTTAGGGGAGCTGTTTTTT CASSQGPTFLGELFF
NA TRBJ1-2 NA TRBV6-5 TGTGCCAGCAGTTACTTCAGGGAGGCCGCCTACTATGGCTACACCTTC CASSYFREAAYYGYTF
few TRBJ2-1 TRBD2 TRBV5-6 TGTGCCAGCGGCCCTAGCGGGGGGGCGCGCAATGAGCAGTTCTTC CASGPSGGARNEQFF
NA TRBJ1-3 NA TRBV9 TGTGCCAGCAGCGTATTTTCAGGGGCTGGAAACACCATATATTTT CASSVFSGAGNTIYF
NA TRBJ2-7 NA TRBV6-1 TGTGCCAGCAGTGAAGGTGACAGGTTATACGAGCAGTACTTC CASSEGDRLYEQYF
once TRBJ1-2 NA TRBV6-5 TGTGCCAGCAGTTACTTATATAGTACAGGGTCCGATGGCTACACCTTC CASSYLYSTGSDGYTF
few TRBJ1-1 TRBD1 TRBV2 TGTGCCAGCAGCTACGGACAGGGAGGCACTGAAGCTTTCTTT CASSYGQGGTEAFF
few TRBJ2-1 TRBD2 TRBV10-3 TGTGCCACCTTGGGACTAGCGGGGGAGGATGAGCAGTTCTTC CATLGLAGEDEQFF
NA TRBJ1-6 TRBD1 TRBV7-2 TGTGCCAGCAGCGGGGAGGACAGGGGGACCTATAATTCACCCCTCCACTTT CASSGEDRGTYNSPLHF
NA TRBJ1-6 NA TRBV11-2 TGTGCCAGCAGCTTAGGCTCTTCGGGTAATTCACCCCTCCACTTT CASSLGSSGNSPLHF
NA TRBJ2-1 TRBD1 TRBV4-3 TGCGCCAGCAGCAGGACAGGGGGCTATGAGCAGTTCTTC CASSRTGGYEQFF
NA TRBJ1-2 TRBD1 TRBV6-5 TGTGCCAGCAAACCCGACAGGGTTTGGAGGGGCTACACCTTC CASKPDRVWRGYTF
NA TRBJ2-5 TRBD2 TRBV11-2 TGTGCCAGCACCCTCGGCCGGGGGGGGACCCAGTACTTC CASTLGRGGTQYF
NA TRBJ2-5 NA TRBV9 TGTGCCAGCACCGGTGCCGGGGAGACCCAGTACTTC CASTGAGETQYF
NA TRBJ2-2 NA TRBV6-1 TGTGCCAGCAGTGAAAAGCGGCAGTTAAACACCGGGGAGCTGTTTTTT CASSEKRQLNTGELFF
few TRBJ1-1 NA TRBV6-5 TGTGCCAGCAGTTACTGGAGTGGTACTGAAGCTTTCTTT CASSYWSGTEAFF
once TRBJ2-7 TRBD1 TRBV6-5 TGTGCCAGCAGTTACAGAGGGGACAGGTCCTACGAGCAGTACTTC CASSYRGDRSYEQYF
NA TRBJ1-2 NA TRBV28 TGTGCCAGCAGCTCGGGTGGCTACACCTTC CASSSGGYTF
NA TRBJ2-7 TRBD1 TRBV28 TGTGCCAGCGGAATAGACAGGGGCGGCTACGAGCAGTACTTC CASGIDRGGYEQYF
once TRBJ2-1 TRBD2 TRBV10-3 TGTGCCATCAATCCAATAGCGGGGGGTTCCCTCACTTACAATGAGCAGTTCTTC CAINPIAGGSLTYNEQFF
NA TRBJ1-2 TRBD1 TRBV7-6 TGTGCCAGCAGCTTAGGACAGGGGGTTGAGTATGGCTACACCTTC CASSLGQGVEYGYTF
NA TRBJ2-3 TRBD2 TRBV5-1 TGCGCCAGCAGCCTGCTAGCGGGGGACCTCGATACGCAGTATTTT CASSLLAGDLDTQYF
NA TRBJ1-5 NA TRBV5-1 TGCGCCAGCAGCTTGGGACCTAGTTACCAGCCCCAGCATTTT CASSLGPSYQPQHF
NA TRBJ1-2 TRBD1 TRBV5-4 TGTGCCAGCAGCCGTGACAGGGGTCAGAACTATGGCTACACCTTC CASSRDRGQNYGYTF
NA TRBJ1-1 TRBD1 TRBV5-5 TGTGCCAGCAGCTGGGACAGCAACACTGAAGCTTTCTTT CASSWDSNTEAFF
NA TRBJ2-3 TRBD2 TRBV4-2 TGTGCCAGCAGCCAAGCGGGGACTAGCGGGGGGGCCTTAACAGATACGCAGTATTTT CASSQAGTSGGALTDTQYF
NA TRBJ1-6 NA TRBV2 TGTGCCAGCAGTCCCGCGGGATCCAGCTCCTATAATTCACCCCTCCACTTT CASSPAGSSSYNSPLHF
many TRBJ2-2 TRBD1 TRBV4-1 TGCGCCAGCAGCCGGACAGGGTCCACCGGGGAGCTGTTTTTT CASSRTGSTGELFF
NA TRBJ2-7 NA TRBV21-1 TGTGCCAGCAGCAAGGAAGATGCCGGGACAGGCTTGGGAGAGCAGTACTTC CASSKEDAGTGLGEQYF
once TRBJ1-1 TRBD1 TRBV29-1 TGCAGCGCCCAAAGGACAGGGATGAACACTGAAGCTTTCTTT CSAQRTGMNTEAFF
NA TRBJ1-4 NA TRBV29-1 TGCAGCGTTGAAGTCACAGGAGAAAAACTGTTTTTT CSVEVTGEKLFF
once TRBJ2-3 TRBD1 TRBV7-3 TGTGCCAGCAGCTTCGGACAGGCCGCAGATACGCAGTATTTT CASSFGQAADTQYF